Included here is one T cell receptor beta chain sequence, with context. What it binds is not known. This sample was included in a study of Graves' ophthalmopathy and Graves' hyperthyroidism. The study's findings and limits: For predicting ophthalmopathy progression, the model had 55% to 71% sensitivity and roughly 77% specificity.

Beta-chain TCR CDR3 regions were amplified from RNA transcripts. HTBI primers served in a first-round RT-PCR, which a second-round multiplex PCR followed. Each CDR3 protein gets one entry after TCRdb re-called the multiplex PCR reads with MiXCR. The profile shows hundreds of thousands of distinct CDR3 sequences, roughly 21% of them singletons. The sequencing input was peripheral blood. The receptor was derived from a woman under 30 with stable Graves' hyperthyroidism.

The DNA for the CDR3 is TGCGCCAGCAGCTTGGGGCAGGGGAGGCAGGAGACCCAGTACTTC. It specifies CASSLGQGRQETQYF. The V and J genes are TRBV5-1 and TRBJ2-5; possibly TRBD1 or TRBD2 for D (6 bases each). This CDR3 comprises 15 residues. Germline CDR1 and CDR2: SGHRS and YFSETQ. V was cut by 0 bases and J by 5 bases, with 14 bases left in between.